The 19 T cell receptor beta chains presented below share a single source sample, sequenced in a study of monozygotic twins with inflammatory bowel disease. TCRdb re-called the 5' RACE reads and shows each CDR3 protein once, DNA omitted. This sample contains fewer than 200,000 distinct CDR3 sequences. The sequencing sample was made of blood. The receptors were sampled from a human donor with ulcerative colitis or Crohn's disease, or a healthy co-twin of an affected twin (not recorded which).

The genes are TRBV12-3 or TRBV12-4 and TRBJ2-1; TCRdb's D gene call, TRBD1, goes unchecked for lack of DNA. The CDR3 totals 14 residues. This CDR3 is CASRPWGSGNEQFF.

The CDR3 reads CSVEEVVSNQPQHF. The V gene is TRBV29-1, the J gene TRBJ1-5. The CDR3 consists of 14 residues. Looked up from germline, CDR1 is SQVTM and CDR2 is ANQGSEA.

The CDR3 region is CASSLMGGGYNEQFF. The rearrangement joins TRBV5-1 to TRBJ2-1; TCRdb lists TRBD2, though no DNA is available to test this call. CDR3 size: 15 residues. Germline V gives CDR1 SGHRS, CDR2 YFSETQ.

The genes are TRBV4-1 and TRBJ2-3; TCRdb reports TRBD2, a call that lacks DNA to check it against. Germline CDR1 and CDR2: MGHRA and YSYEKL. The CDR3 is 16 residues long. CDR3 protein: CASSQIGSGSTDTQYF.

The rearrangement links TRBV11-2 to TRBJ1-2; TCRdb reports TRBD1, a call that lacks DNA to check it against. CDR1 is SGHAT and CDR2 is FQNNGV in the germline V gene. This CDR3 has 16 amino acids. CDR3 in amino acids: CASSLDSGTGPYGYTF.

V usage is TRBV12-3 or TRBV12-4 and J usage is TRBJ2-1; TCRdb names TRBD1, which stays unverified in the absence of DNA. The CDR3 runs 16 residues. CDR3 region: CASSPHWGGGNNEQFF.

The J gene is TRBJ1-6, the V gene TRBV20-1. Looked up from germline, CDR1 is DFQATT and CDR2 is SNEGSKA (reference sequence). The length of the CDR3 is 13 residues. The CDR3 is CSADPGLNSPLHF.

V is TRBV30 and J is TRBJ1-1. This CDR3 contains 13 residues. The germline gives CDR1 GTSNPN, CDR2 SVGIG (reference sequence). This chain's CDR3 is CAWSRDRNTEAFF.

The V gene is TRBV24-1, the J gene TRBJ2-5; checking the TCRdb D call of TRBD1 is not possible without DNA. The CDR3 totals 14 residues. The V gene's germline CDR1 is KGHDR and CDR2 SFDVKD. CDR3: CATRPTGLGETQYF.

The rearrangement joins TRBV5-1 to TRBJ2-7; there is no DNA to check the TCRdb D call of TRBD2. Looked up from germline, CDR1 is SGHRS and CDR2 is YFSETQ. CDR3 size: 14 residues. The CDR3 loop reads CASSLAGRPYEQYF.

V is TRBV10-3 and J is TRBJ2-1; with no DNA, the TCRdb D assignment of TRBD1 cannot be verified. This CDR3 has 14 residues. Germline V gene sequence: CDR1 ENHRY, CDR2 SYGVKD. This chain's CDR3 is CAIKTGGRINEQFF.

The chain carries TRBV18 and TRBJ2-3. In germline, CDR1 is KGHSH, CDR2 LQKENI. The CDR3 is made up of 14 amino acids. The chain's CDR3 is CASSPPYWGDTQYF.

This rearrangement joins TRBV20-1 to TRBJ1-6. Per germline, CDR1 DFQATT and CDR2 SNEGSKA (reference sequence). The CDR3 totals 14 residues. The CDR3 loop is CSAREKGGYSPLHF.

V usage is TRBV5-1 and J usage is TRBJ2-7; TCRdb selects TRBD1, and the lack of DNA leaves this call unchecked. CDR1 is SGHRS, CDR2 YFSETQ, per germline. CDR3 length: 14 amino acids. The chain's CDR3 is CASSLGGPQREQYF.

V gene TRBV19 combines with J gene TRBJ1-5. Germline V gene sequence: CDR1 LNHDA, CDR2 SQIVND (reference sequence). The CDR3 spans 16 residues. The CDR3 sequence: CASSIEAGLSNQPQHF.

The rearrangement links TRBV7-9 to TRBJ2-5; TCRdb indicates TRBD1, and absent DNA this call remains unverified. Per germline, CDR1 SEHNR and CDR2 FQNEAQ (reference sequence). The CDR3 extends over 14 amino acids. CDR3 in amino acids: CASRQDSNQETQYF.

This chain uses TRBV10-3 with TRBJ2-1; the D call of TRBD2 rests on TCRdb alone, since no DNA is present to check it. This CDR3 comprises 15 residues. Germline assignment: CDR1 ENHRY and CDR2 SYGVKD. The CDR3 here is CAITGLAGAYNEQFF.

V is TRBV18 and J is TRBJ1-1; TCRdb's D gene call, TRBD1, goes unchecked for lack of DNA. The CDR3 runs 15 residues. The germline V gene has CDR1 KGHSH and CDR2 LQKENI. CDR3 sequence reads: CASATGTGGNTEAFF.

The chain joins TRBV25-1 to TRBJ1-6. Germline CDR1 reads MGHDK; CDR2 reads SYGVNS. The CDR3 is 13 residues long. CDR3 loop: CASNKGQHSPLHF. The entire variable domain, with the rest obtained from reference TRBV25-1 and TRBJ1-6, is as follows: EADIYQTPRYLVIGTGKKITLECSQTMGHDKMYWYQQDPGMELHLIHYSYGVNSTEKGDLSSESTVSRIRTEHFPLTLESARPSHTSQYLCASNKGQHSPLHFGNGTRLTVT.